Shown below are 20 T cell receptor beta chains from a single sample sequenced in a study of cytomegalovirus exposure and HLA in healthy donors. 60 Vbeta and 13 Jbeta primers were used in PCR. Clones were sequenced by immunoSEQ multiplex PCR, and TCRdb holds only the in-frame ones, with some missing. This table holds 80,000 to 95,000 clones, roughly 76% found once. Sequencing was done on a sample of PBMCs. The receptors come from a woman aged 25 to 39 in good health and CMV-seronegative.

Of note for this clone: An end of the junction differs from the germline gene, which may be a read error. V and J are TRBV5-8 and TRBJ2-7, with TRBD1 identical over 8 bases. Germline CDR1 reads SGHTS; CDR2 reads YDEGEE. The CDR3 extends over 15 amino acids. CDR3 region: CAGSFGSGGLGEQYF. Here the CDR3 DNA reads TGTGCCGGCAGCTTCGGGTCAGGGGGCTTGGGCGAGCAGTACTTC.

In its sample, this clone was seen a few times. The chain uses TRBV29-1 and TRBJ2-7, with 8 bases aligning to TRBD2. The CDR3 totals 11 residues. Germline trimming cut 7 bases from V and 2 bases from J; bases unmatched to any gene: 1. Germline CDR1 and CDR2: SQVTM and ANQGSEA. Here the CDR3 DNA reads TGCAGCGGGCGGGGGGCCTACGAGCAGTACTTC. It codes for CSGRGAYEQYF.

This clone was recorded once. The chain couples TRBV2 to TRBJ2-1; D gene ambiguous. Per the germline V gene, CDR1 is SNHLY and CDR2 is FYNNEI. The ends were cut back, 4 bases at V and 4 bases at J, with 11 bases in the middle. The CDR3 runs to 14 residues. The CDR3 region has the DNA TGTGCCAGCAGTGTTCTAGAATCGTACAATGAGCAGTTCTTC. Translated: CASSVLESYNEQFF. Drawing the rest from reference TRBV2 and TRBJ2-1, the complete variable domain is EPEVTQTPSHQVTQMGQEVILRCVPISNHLYFYWYRQILGQKVEFLVSFYNNEISEKSEIFDDQFSVERPDGSNFTLKIRSTKLEDSAMYFCASSVLESYNEQFFGPGTRLTVL.

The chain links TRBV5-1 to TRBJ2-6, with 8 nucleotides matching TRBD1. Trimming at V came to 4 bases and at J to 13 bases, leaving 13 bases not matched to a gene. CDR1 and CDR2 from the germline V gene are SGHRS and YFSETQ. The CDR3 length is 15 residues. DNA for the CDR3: TGCGCCAGCAGCAAGGACAGGGCCGTCGCGAGTGTCCTGACTTTC. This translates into CASSKDRAVASVLTF.

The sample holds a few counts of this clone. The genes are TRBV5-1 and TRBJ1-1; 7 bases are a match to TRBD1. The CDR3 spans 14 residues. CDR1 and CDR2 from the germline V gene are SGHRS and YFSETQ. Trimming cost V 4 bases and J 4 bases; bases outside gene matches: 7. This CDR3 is CASSMKGAGTEAFF. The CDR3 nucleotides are TGCGCCAGCAGCATGAAGGGGGCGGGCACTGAAGCTTTCTTT.

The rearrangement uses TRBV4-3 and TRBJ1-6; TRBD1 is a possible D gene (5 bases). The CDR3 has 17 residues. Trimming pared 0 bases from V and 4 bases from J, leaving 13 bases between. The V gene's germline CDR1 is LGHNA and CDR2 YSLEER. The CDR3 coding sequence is TGCGCCAGCAGCCAAGATGTCGGGGGAGGGTATAATTCACCCCTCCACTTT. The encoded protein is CASSQDVGGGYNSPLHF.

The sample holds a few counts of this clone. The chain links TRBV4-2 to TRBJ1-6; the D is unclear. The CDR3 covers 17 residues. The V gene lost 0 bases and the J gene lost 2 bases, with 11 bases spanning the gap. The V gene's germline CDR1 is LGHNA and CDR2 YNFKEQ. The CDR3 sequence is CASSQDLGDTYNSPLHF. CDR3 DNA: TGTGCCAGCAGCCAAGATTTGGGAGACACCTATAATTCACCCCTCCACTTT.

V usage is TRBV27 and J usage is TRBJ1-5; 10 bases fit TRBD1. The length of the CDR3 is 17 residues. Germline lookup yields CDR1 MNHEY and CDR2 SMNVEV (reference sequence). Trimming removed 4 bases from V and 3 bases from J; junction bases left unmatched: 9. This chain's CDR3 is CASSYRQGAGDNQPQHF. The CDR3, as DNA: TGTGCCAGCAGTTACCGACAGGGGGCAGGGGACAATCAGCCCCAGCATTTT.

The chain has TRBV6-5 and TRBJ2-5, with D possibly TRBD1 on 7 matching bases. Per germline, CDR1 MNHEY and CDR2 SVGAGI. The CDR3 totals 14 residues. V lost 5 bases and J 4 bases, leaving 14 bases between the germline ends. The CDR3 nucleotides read TGTGCCAGCAGTGACACAGGGGAGGTAGAGACCCAGTACTTC. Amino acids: CASSDTGEVETQYF.

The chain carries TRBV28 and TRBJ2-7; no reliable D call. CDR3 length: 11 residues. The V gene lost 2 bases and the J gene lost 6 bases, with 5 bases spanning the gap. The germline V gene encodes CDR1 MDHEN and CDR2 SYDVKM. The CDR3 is CASSLTVEQYF. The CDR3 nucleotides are TGTGCCAGCAGTTTAACTGTCGAGCAGTACTTC.

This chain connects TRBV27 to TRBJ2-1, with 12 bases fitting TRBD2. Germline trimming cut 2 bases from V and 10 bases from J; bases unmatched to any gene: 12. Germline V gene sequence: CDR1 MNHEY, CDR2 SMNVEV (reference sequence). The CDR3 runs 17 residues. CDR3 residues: CASSLRLAGGPSGEQFF. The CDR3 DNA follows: TGTGCCAGCAGTTTAAGGCTAGCGGGAGGGCCCAGTGGGGAGCAGTTCTTC.

The DNA of the CDR3 is TGTGCCAGCACTCTTGAGACGGAGCTGGCTTTCTTT. Its translation is CASTLETELAFF. The rearrangement joins TRBV2 to TRBJ1-1; unclear D gene. This CDR3 contains 12 residues. The germline V gene has CDR1 SNHLY and CDR2 FYNNEI. V was pared by 7 bases and J by 11 bases, with 17 bases between. The full variable domain, its missing parts supplied by reference TRBV2 and TRBJ1-1, is EPEVTQTPSHQVTQMGQEVILRCVPISNHLYFYWYRQILGQKVEFLVSFYNNEISEKSEIFDDQFSVERPDGSNFTLKIRSTKLEDSAMYFCASTLETELAFFGQGTRLTVV.

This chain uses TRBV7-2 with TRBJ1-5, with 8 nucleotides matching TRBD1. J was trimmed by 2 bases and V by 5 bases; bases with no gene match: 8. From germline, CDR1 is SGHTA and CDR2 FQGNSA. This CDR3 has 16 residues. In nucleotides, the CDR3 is TGTGCCAGCAGCATGGACAGGGTTTGGGGCAATCAGCCCCAGCATTTT. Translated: CASSMDRVWGNQPQHF.

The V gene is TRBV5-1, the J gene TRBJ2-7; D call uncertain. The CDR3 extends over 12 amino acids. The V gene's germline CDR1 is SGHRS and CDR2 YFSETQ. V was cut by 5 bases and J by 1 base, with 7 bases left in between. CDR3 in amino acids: CASRATSYEQYF. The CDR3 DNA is TGCGCCAGCAGAGCCACTTCCTACGAGCAGTACTTC. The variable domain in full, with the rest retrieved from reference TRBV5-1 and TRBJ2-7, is KAGVTQTPRYLIKTRGQQVTLSCSPISGHRSVSWYQQTPGQGLQFLFEYFSETQRNKGNFPGRFSGRQFSNSRSEMNVSTLELGDSALYLCASRATSYEQYFGPGTRLTVT.

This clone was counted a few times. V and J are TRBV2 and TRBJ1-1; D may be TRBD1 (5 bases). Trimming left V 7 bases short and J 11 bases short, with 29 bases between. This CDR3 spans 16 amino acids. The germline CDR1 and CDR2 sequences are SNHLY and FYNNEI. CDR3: CASILTRQSTTLKAFF. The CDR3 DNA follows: TGTGCCAGCATCCTCACCCGACAGTCTACTACACTGAAGGCTTTCTTT.

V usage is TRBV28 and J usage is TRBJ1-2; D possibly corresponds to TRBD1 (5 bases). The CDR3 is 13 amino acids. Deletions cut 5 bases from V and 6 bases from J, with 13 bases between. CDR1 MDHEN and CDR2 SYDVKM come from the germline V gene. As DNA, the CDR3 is TGTGCCAGCAGTGTGGGACTCTGGGATGGCTACACCTTC. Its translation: CASSVGLWDGYTF.

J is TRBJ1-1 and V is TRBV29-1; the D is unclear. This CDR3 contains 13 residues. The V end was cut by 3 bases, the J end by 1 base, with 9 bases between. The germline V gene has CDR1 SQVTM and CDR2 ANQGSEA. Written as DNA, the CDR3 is TGCAGCGTTGACCACGGAGCGAACACTGAAGCTTTCTTT. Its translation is CSVDHGANTEAFF.

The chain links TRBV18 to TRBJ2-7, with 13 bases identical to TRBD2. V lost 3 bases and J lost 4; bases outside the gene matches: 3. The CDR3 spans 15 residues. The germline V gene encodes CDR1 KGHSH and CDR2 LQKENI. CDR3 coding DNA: TGTGCCAGCTCACCCGGGACTAGCGGGAAATACGAGCAGTACTTC. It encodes CASSPGTSGKYEQYF.

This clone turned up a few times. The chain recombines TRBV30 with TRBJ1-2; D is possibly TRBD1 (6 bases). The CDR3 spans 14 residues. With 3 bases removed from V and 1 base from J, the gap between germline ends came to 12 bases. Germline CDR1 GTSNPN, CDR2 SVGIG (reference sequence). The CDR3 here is CAWSQTGYNYGYTF. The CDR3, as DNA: TGTGCCTGGAGCCAAACAGGGTATAACTATGGCTACACCTTC.

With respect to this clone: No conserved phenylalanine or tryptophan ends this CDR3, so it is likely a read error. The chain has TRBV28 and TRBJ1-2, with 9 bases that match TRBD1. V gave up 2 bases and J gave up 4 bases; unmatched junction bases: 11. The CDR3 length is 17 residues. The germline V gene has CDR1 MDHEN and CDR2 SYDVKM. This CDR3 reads CASSLVLTGTGFYGYTL. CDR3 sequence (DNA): TGTGCCAGCAGTTTAGTATTGACCGGGACAGGGTTCTATGGCTACACCCTC.